A single sample is the source of the 2 T cell receptor beta chains below, sequenced in a study of human T cells and chemical hapten exposure. TCRdb itself ran the RACE reads through MiXCR, one entry per CDR3 protein. The sample records more than 80,000 distinct CDR3 sequences, about 12% being singletons. Time point meaning: pre-sensitization, week 0. Treatment here: therapeutic diphenylcyclopropenone sensitization with weekly scalp DPC. The source was whole blood, collected in connection with sensitization to the hapten diphenylcyclopropenone (DPC). Every receptor here comes from a woman aged 50 to 60 with alopecia areata. Some clones in this sample may be carry-over from other donors' samples.

In this sample, this clonotype turned up a few times. J is TRBJ2-3 and V is TRBV6-5; TRBD1 might be the D (6 bases). The germline gives CDR1 MNHEY, CDR2 SVGAGI. This CDR3 comprises 14 residues. Deletions cut 3 bases from V and 3 bases from J, with 10 bases between. As DNA, the CDR3 is TGTGCCAGCAGTTATCAGGGGAGAACAGATACGCAGTATTTT. It codes for CASSYQGRTDTQYF.

The chain joins TRBV6-4 to TRBJ2-3; 9 bases line up with TRBD2. V shed 2 bases and J 1 base; nucleotides not matched to a gene: 1. This CDR3 region has 15 residues. CDR1 MRHNA and CDR2 SNTAGT come from the germline V gene. The DNA for the CDR3 is TGTGCCAGCAGTGACGCTAGCGGGGGCACAGATACGCAGTATTTT. This translates into CASSDASGGTDTQYF.